The TCR beta chain under discussion was sequenced for a study of T cell responses to AZD1222 COVID-19 vaccine. The data were produced by immunoSEQ multiplex PCR, yet TCRdb's version contains in-frame clones alone and is incomplete. The sample contains 140,000 to 150,000 clones, roughly 91% of which appear only once. Study-level findings and limits: Dominant CD4 TCR responses targeted spike regions 160-218 and 743-854.

CDR1 is LNHDA, CDR2 SQIVND, per germline (reference sequence). The ends were cut back, 6 bases at V and 7 bases at J, with 24 bases in the middle. The CDR3 spans 16 residues. Of note for this clone: Its target is unknown.

The J gene is TRBJ1-1, the V gene TRBV19; a possible D gene is TRBD1 (6 bases). This TCR was sampled from an adult in good health. Sequencing used peripheral blood, obtained on day 0 of AZD1222 vaccination. The CDR3 region has the DNA TGTGCCAGTAGGATGGGTCGAGTGGCAGGGGAAATTGAAGCTTTCTTT. This translates into CASRMGRVAGEIEAFF.